The rows below give T cell receptor beta chains drawn from one sample of a study of T-cell memory formation after mild COVID-19. TCRdb ran MiXCR on the 5' RACE reads and lists one entry per CDR3 protein. This sample has approximately 250,000 distinct CDR3 sequences, with approximately 16% found just once. The sequencing input was PBMCs or a T cell subset sorted from them (not recorded which). The receptor set was obtained from a man younger than 35 who had mild COVID-19 (a few samples of this study predate the infection). Cell type and time point are not known. The CDR3 runs from the conserved cysteine through the conserved F or W. The D gene is left open where the match is weak. Not every row has a clone size; where given, it reads once, few, many or a size class.

TRBJ1-2 | TRBV12-3/TRBV12-4 | - | - | TGTGCCAGCAGTTTAGAATTCGGGGCTGGCTACACCTTC | CASSLEFGAGYTF
TRBJ2-5 | TRBV6-5 | - | TRBD2 | TGTGCCAGCAGTCCGGGACTAGCGGCCGGGGAGACCCAGTACTTC | CASSPGLAAGETQYF
TRBJ2-1 | TRBV12-3/TRBV12-4 | - | - | TGTGCCAGCAGCCCCCCTCCCAGCCTCTACAATGAGCAGTTCTTC | CASSPPPSLYNEQFF
TRBJ2-3 | TRBV7-9 | few | - | TGTGCCAGCAGCCCAGAAGGGGGGGCTGCTCAGTATTTT | CASSPEGGAAQYF
TRBJ2-1 | TRBV27 | - | TRBD1 | TGTGCCAGCGGGACAGGGAGGTGGAATGAGCAGTTCTTC | CASGTGRWNEQFF
TRBJ2-7 | TRBV27 | - | TRBD1 | TGTGCCAGCAGTTTAATGGGGACAGGTGCGTACGAGCAGTACTTC | CASSLMGTGAYEQYF
TRBJ2-1 | TRBV5-4 | few | TRBD2 | TGTGCCAGCAGCTTTACTAGCGGGGGGGGTGGTGAGCAGTTCTTC | CASSFTSGGGGEQFF
TRBJ2-3 | TRBV4-3 | few | - | TGCGCCAGCAGCCAAGATGATCTTAGCACAGATACGCAGTATTTT | CASSQDDLSTDTQYF
TRBJ2-4 | TRBV7-9 | - | - | TGTGCCAGCAGCCCCGCCACGATTCAGTACTTC | CASSPATIQYF
TRBJ2-2 | TRBV7-3 | few | - | TGTGCCAGCAGCTTAACGGGGGCGGTGACCGGGGAGCTGTTTTTT | CASSLTGAVTGELFF
TRBJ2-5 | TRBV27 | - | TRBD2 | TGTGCCAGCAGCCGGCGTTGGGGAGCGGGGGGTCAAGAGACCCAGTACTTC | CASSRRWGAGGQETQYF
TRBJ2-1 | TRBV24-1 | many | TRBD1 | TGTGCCACCAGTGATTTAGGCAGGGGGAATGAGCAGTTCTTC | CATSDLGRGNEQFF
TRBJ2-3 | TRBV21-1 | few | - | TGTGCCAGCAGCAAAGCCTGTCGAGCGGGTGGGAGCACAGATACGCAGTATTTT | CASSKACRAGGSTDTQYF
TRBJ2-1 | TRBV19 | few | - | TGTGCCAGTAGTATTACCCCCAGAAACAATGAGCAGTTCTTC | CASSITPRNNEQFF
TRBJ1-6 | TRBV24-1 | few | - | TGTGCCACCCCCCTTGTTTATAATTCACCCCTCCACTTT | CATPLVYNSPLHF
TRBJ2-5 | TRBV5-5 | few | TRBD1 | TGTGCCAGCAGCCACCGGACAGGGCCGGAGACCCAGTACTTC | CASSHRTGPETQYF
TRBJ1-1 | TRBV4-1 | few | - | TGCGCCAGCAGCCAATTTTGGGGCGTGAGCACTGAAGCTTTCTTT | CASSQFWGVSTEAFF